The clone carrying this T cell receptor beta chain is judged medium-sized (0.01 to 0.1%). Antigen specificity is unknown. For each sample, template was about 600 ng of bulk tumor genomic DNA. While surgery was under way, several biopsies spaced far apart were taken per primary tumor. Curative surgery was performed on patients who had untreated, newly diagnosed non-small cell lung cancer. Germline V gives CDR1 SGHVT, CDR2 SQSDAQ. V lost 4 bases and J lost 8, with 14 bases in between. This CDR3 has 14 residues. These data come from a study of immune heterogeneity within non-small cell lung tumors. The overall study: Tumors were classified as 4 squamous cell carcinomas, about ten non-squamous carcinomas and 1 not otherwise specified. Findings of the study overall: The study found high-frequency T-cell receptor beta clonotypes largely distinct between individual patients.

The TCR beta CDR3 region underwent multiplex PCR amplification with 32 V and 13 J primers. MiXCR, run by TCRdb on the multiplex PCR reads, gives a single entry per CDR3 protein. Of under 7,000 distinct CDR3 sequences in the sample, roughly 18% were seen once. The receptor's source is a man in his forties with non-small cell lung cancer. Sequenced input: lung tumor tissue. V usage is TRBV7-4 and J usage is TRBJ1-4; TRBD1 is a possible D gene (5 bases). The CDR3 coding sequence is TGTGCCAGCAGCTCCGGGACGGAGATGGAAAAACTGTTTTTT. Its protein is CASSSGTEMEKLFF. The full variable domain, its missing parts supplied by reference TRBV7-4 and TRBJ1-4, is GAGVSQSPRYKVAKRGRDVALRCDSISGHVTLYWYRQTLGQGSEVLTYSQSDAQRDKSGRPSGRFSAERPERSVSTLKIQRTEQGDSAVYLCASSSGTEMEKLFFGSGTQLSVL.